These 3 T cell receptor beta chains were sequenced from one sample in a study of T cells after yellow fever vaccination. TCRdb fed the 5' RACE reads into MiXCR, producing one record per CDR3 protein. Of some 400,000 distinct CDR3 sequences in the sample, around 19% were seen once. This sample comprised PBMCs, obtained before the yellow fever booster vaccination. The receptors come from a man aged 18 to 30 who received the YFV17D yellow fever vaccine.

The CDR3 loop is CASSFPASYNEQFF. The CDR3 region has the DNA TGTGCCAGCAGTTTCCCTGCTTCCTACAATGAGCAGTTCTTC. The chain employs TRBV12-3 or TRBV12-4 and TRBJ2-1; D remains unclear. Trimming shortened V by 3 bases and J by 1 base, and 7 bases separated the two germline ends. CDR3 length: 14 amino acids.

The rearrangement joins TRBV19 to TRBJ1-2, with 7 bases fitting TRBD1. The CDR3 length is 11 residues. Germline values: CDR1 LNHDA, CDR2 SQIVND (reference sequence). Losses at the gene ends were 8 bases for V and 8 bases for J; bases not matched to a gene: 5. The CDR3 region has the DNA TGTGCCAGTGTACAGGGGTCGGGCTACACCTTC. Encoded protein: CASVQGSGYTF.

This clonotype was observed a few times. CDR3 loop: CSAPHSANYGYTF. The CDR3 DNA follows: TGCAGTGCCCCGCATTCGGCTAACTATGGCTACACCTTC. The genes are TRBV20-1 and TRBJ1-2; no clear D gene. This CDR3 has 13 residues. Germline V gives CDR1 DFQATT, CDR2 SNEGSKA (reference sequence). V was pared by 6 bases and J by 0 bases, with 11 bases between.